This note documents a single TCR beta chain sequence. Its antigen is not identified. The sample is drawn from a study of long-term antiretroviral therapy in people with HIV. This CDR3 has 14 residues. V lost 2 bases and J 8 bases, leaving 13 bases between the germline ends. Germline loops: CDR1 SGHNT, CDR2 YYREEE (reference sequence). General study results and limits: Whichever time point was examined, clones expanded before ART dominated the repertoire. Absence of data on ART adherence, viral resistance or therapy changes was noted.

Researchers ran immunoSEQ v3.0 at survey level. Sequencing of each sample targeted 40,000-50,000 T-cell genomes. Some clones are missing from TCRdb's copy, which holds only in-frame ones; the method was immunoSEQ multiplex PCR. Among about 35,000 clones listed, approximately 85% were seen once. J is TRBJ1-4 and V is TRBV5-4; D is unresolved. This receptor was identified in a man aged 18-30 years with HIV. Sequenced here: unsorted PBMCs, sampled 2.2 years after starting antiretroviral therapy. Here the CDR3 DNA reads TGTGCCAGCAGCTTCGGGAATTTAGGGGAAAAACTGTTTTTT. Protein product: CASSFGNLGEKLFF.